A single sample is the source of the 19 T cell receptor beta chains below, sequenced in a study of blood T cells in healthy people across ages. Sample-barcoded 5' priming and a J-beta primer mix drove a second PCR of roughly 6 to 12 cycles. TCRdb reanalysed the 5' RACE reads using MiXCR and keeps one entry per CDR3 protein. The table shows about 1,500,000 distinct CDR3 sequences, with over 25% occurring only once. Sequenced sample: blood. Every receptor here comes from a woman in her thirties in good health.

In this sample, this clonotype turned up a few times. The V and J genes are TRBV12-3 or TRBV12-4 and TRBJ1-5, with D possibly being TRBD1 (5 bases). CDR3 length: 15 amino acids. V lost 6 bases and J 2 bases, leaving 14 bases between the germline ends. CDR3 protein: CASSPLGGGNQPQHF. The CDR3 DNA reads TGTGCCAGCAGCCCATTGGGGGGTGGCAATCAGCCCCAGCATTTT.

In its sample, this clonotype was seen many times. The genes are TRBV29-1 and TRBJ2-1; 14 nucleotides line up with TRBD2. Germline CDR1 is SQVTM and CDR2 is ANQGSEA. The CDR3 sequence is 19 residues long. J lost 5 bases, V lost 3 bases, and 15 bases had no gene match. The CDR3 DNA reads TGCAGCGTTGACAGGTGGGGTTCGACTAGCGGGAGGGCTCACAATGAGCAGTTCTTC. Protein: CSVDRWGSTSGRAHNEQFF.

Only a few counts were recorded for this clonotype. CDR3: CASKASRSGANVLTF. CDR3 in DNA: TGTGCCAGCAAGGCCAGCCGATCTGGGGCCAACGTCCTGACTTTC. This chain links TRBV2 with TRBJ2-6, with D hard to call. The CDR3 consists of 15 residues. Trimming removed 7 bases from V and 1 base from J, with 11 bases in between. The V gene's germline CDR1 is SNHLY and CDR2 FYNNEI. Full variable domain (outside the CDR3, taken from reference TRBV2 and TRBJ2-6): EPEVTQTPSHQVTQMGQEVILRCVPISNHLYFYWYRQILGQKVEFLVSFYNNEISEKSEIFDDQFSVERPDGSNFTLKIRSTKLEDSAMYFCASKASRSGANVLTFGAGSRLTVL.

This clonotype was recorded at least ten times. The CDR3 region has the DNA TGTGCCAGCAGTGAGGAAGAAGAGACCCAGTACTTC. Encoded protein: CASSEEEETQYF. V gene TRBV2 combines with J gene TRBJ2-5; D is uncertain. CDR1 SNHLY and CDR2 FYNNEI come from the germline V gene. CDR3 size: 12 residues. With 3 bases removed from V and 3 bases from J, the gap between germline ends came to 5 bases.

This clonotype was seen a handful of times. One end of the junction fails to match germline, which may point to a read error. This chain joins TRBV24-1 and TRBJ2-3, with 10 nucleotides matching TRBD2. The CDR3 length is 14 residues. Germline CDR1 KGHDR, CDR2 SFDVKD. The chain's CDR3 is CATRERGGHDTRYF. CDR3 bases: TGTGCCACCCGGGAGCGGGGGGGCCATGATACGCGGTATTTT.

The rearrangement uses TRBV27 and TRBJ2-1, with D possibly TRBD1 on 7 matching bases. Germline V CDR1 and CDR2: MNHEY, SMNVEV (reference sequence). V was shortened by 3 bases and J by 9 bases, with 18 bases between the two germline ends. The CDR3 extends over 15 amino acids. The CDR3 region has the DNA TGTGCCAGCAGTTTCGGCCTGCAGGGGGGTAGTGAGCAGTTCTTC. Translation: CASSFGLQGGSEQFF.

This clonotype was counted ten times or more. This chain connects TRBV12-3 or TRBV12-4 to TRBJ1-2, with D possibly being TRBD1 (5 bases). The CDR3 totals 15 residues. Trimming took 3 bases from V and 4 from J, leaving 15 bases between them. The CDR3 DNA sequence: TGTGCCAGCAGTTTCAGGCAGGGTTCCAGCTATGGCTACACCTTC. Protein product: CASSFRQGSSYGYTF.

The chain joins TRBV6-5 to TRBJ1-1, with 7 bases identical to TRBD1. V shed 0 bases and J 10 bases; nucleotides not matched to a gene: 2. The CDR3 is 12 residues long. Germline V lookup: CDR1 MNHEY, CDR2 SVGAGI. In nucleotides, the CDR3 is TGTGCCAGCAGTTACTCACAGGGGTTAGCTTTCTTT. It specifies CASSYSQGLAFF.

This clonotype was counted between two and nine times. The rearrangement links TRBV7-9 to TRBJ2-1, with 12 bases lining up with TRBD1. V gave up 10 bases and J gave up 6 bases; unmatched junction bases: 10. Germline V gene sequence: CDR1 SEHNR, CDR2 FQNEAQ (reference sequence). The CDR3 contains 15 residues. The CDR3 DNA follows: TGTGCCACCCATTTAGCGGGACAGGGGGCCAATGAGCAGTTCTTC. This gives the protein CATHLAGQGANEQFF.

This chain links TRBV28 with TRBJ2-1, with TRBD2 identical over 7 bases. The germline V gene encodes CDR1 MDHEN and CDR2 SYDVKM. V trimming: 8 bases; J trimming: 3 bases; junction bases outside the gene matches: 4. The CDR3 has 13 residues. This CDR3 is CASWAGDYNEQFF. CDR3 nucleotide sequence: TGTGCCAGCTGGGCGGGGGACTACAATGAGCAGTTCTTC.

This clonotype was seen only a few times. This chain joins TRBV7-2 and TRBJ1-1; TRBD1 agrees at 11 bases. This CDR3 spans 17 amino acids. The germline V gene encodes CDR1 SGHTA and CDR2 FQGNSA. With 1 base clipped from V and 2 bases from J, the junction kept 6 bases outside the gene matches. The CDR3 reads CASSLVGTGGSNTEAFF. The CDR3 DNA sequence: TGTGCCAGCAGCTTAGTTGGGACAGGGGGGTCCAACACTGAAGCTTTCTTT.

The gene calls are TRBV20-1 and TRBJ2-6; D unresolved. Germline CDR1 reads DFQATT; CDR2 reads SNEGSKA (reference sequence). The CDR3 sequence is 16 residues long. Trimming stripped 0 bases from V and 0 bases from J, with 9 bases between. The CDR3 DNA reads as TGCAGTGCTAGAGATTCAGAGCACTCTGGGGCCAACGTCCTGACTTTC. Protein: CSARDSEHSGANVLTF.

The chain employs TRBV5-1 and TRBJ2-2; no clear D gene. V was trimmed by 2 bases and J by 0 bases, leaving 8 bases between them. Germline CDR1 is SGHRS and CDR2 is YFSETQ. The CDR3 loop spans 15 amino acids. DNA for the CDR3: TGCGCCAGCAGCTTTGCATCCGCGAACACCGGGGAGCTGTTTTTT. This gives the protein CASSFASANTGELFF.

This clonotype was seen only a few times. The V gene is TRBV12-3 or TRBV12-4, the J gene TRBJ2-3, with 7 bases matching TRBD2. Trimming cost V 3 bases and J 4 bases; bases outside gene matches: 7. This CDR3 contains 15 residues. CDR3 bases: TGTGCCAGCAGTTTGGTGCGGGAGAGCGCAGATACGCAGTATTTT. This codes for CASSLVRESADTQYF.

This clonotype has a handful of counts. This could be a read error, since a much larger clone is one nucleotide away. This rearrangement joins TRBV29-1 to TRBJ2-1, with D unresolved. There are 15 residues in the CDR3. V was pared by 2 bases and J by 0 bases, with 11 bases between. Germline-derived CDR1 and CDR2 are SQVTM and ANQGSEA. The CDR3, as DNA: TGCAGCGTTGAACACCGAACGAACTCCTACAATGAGCAGTTCTTC. This sequence encodes CSVEHRTNSYNEQFF.

The rearrangement uses TRBV20-1 and TRBJ2-7, with TRBD1 identical over 7 bases. The germline V gene has CDR1 DFQATT and CDR2 SNEGSKA (reference sequence). Trimming at V came to 5 bases and at J to 2 bases, leaving 9 bases not matched to a gene. This CDR3 region has 14 residues. The CDR3 DNA follows: TGCAGTGCTTTACTTGGACAGGATCCCTACGAGCAGTACTTC. It is translated as CSALLGQDPYEQYF.

V and J are TRBV11-2 and TRBJ2-7; 9 nucleotides match TRBD1. Germline CDR1 reads SGHAT; CDR2 reads FQNNGV. The CDR3 runs to 14 residues. V was clipped by 5 bases and J by 3 bases; unmatched bases: 5. The CDR3 loop reads CASSTRTGVYEQYF. The CDR3 region has the DNA TGTGCCAGCAGCACCAGGACAGGGGTCTACGAGCAGTACTTC.

This clonotype is a singleton in its sample. CDR3 protein: CATKSGTSRDEQFF. DNA for the CDR3: TGTGCCACCAAATCCGGGACTAGCAGGGATGAGCAGTTCTTC. This chain joins TRBV10-3 and TRBJ2-1; 9 bases are shared with TRBD2. From germline, CDR1 is ENHRY and CDR2 SYGVKD. The CDR3 runs 14 residues. The V and J ends lost 10 bases and 8 bases, in that order; junction bases with no gene match: 12.

The chain recombines TRBV5-1 with TRBJ2-2; D might be TRBD1 or TRBD2, each matching 5 bases. The CDR3 runs to 16 residues. With 4 bases removed from V and 0 bases from J, the gap between germline ends came to 13 bases. The V gene's germline CDR1 is SGHRS and CDR2 YFSETQ. The CDR3 here is CASSGPRGPNTGELFF. The CDR3 nucleotides read TGCGCCAGCAGCGGACCCCGGGGCCCGAACACCGGGGAGCTGTTTTTT. Full variable domain (outside the CDR3, taken from reference TRBV5-1 and TRBJ2-2): KAGVTQTPRYLIKTRGQQVTLSCSPISGHRSVSWYQQTPGQGLQFLFEYFSETQRNKGNFPGRFSGRQFSNSRSEMNVSTLELGDSALYLCASSGPRGPNTGELFFGEGSRLTVL.